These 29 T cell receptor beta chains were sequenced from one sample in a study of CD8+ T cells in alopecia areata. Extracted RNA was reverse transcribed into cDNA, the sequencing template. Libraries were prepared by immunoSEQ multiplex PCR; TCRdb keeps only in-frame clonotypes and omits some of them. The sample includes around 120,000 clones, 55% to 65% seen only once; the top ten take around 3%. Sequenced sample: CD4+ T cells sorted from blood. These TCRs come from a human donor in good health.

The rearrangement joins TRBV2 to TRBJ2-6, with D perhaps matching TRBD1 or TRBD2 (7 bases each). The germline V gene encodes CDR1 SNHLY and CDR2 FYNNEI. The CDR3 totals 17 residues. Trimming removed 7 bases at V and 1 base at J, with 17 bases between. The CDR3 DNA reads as TGTGCCAGCACCCTACAGGGGACTATGTCTGGGGCCAACGTCCTGACTTTC. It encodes CASTLQGTMSGANVLTF.

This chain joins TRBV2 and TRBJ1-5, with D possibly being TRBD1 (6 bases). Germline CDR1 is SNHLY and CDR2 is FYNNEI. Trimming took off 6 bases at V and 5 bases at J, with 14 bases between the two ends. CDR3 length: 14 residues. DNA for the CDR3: TGTGCCAGCAGCGACGGACAGCCCTATCAGCCCCAGCATTTT. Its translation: CASSDGQPYQPQHF.

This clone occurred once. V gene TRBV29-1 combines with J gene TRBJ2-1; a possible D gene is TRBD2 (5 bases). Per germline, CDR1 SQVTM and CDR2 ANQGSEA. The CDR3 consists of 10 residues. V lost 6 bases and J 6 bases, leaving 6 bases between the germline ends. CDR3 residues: CSVTSNEQFF. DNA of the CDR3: TGCAGCGTCACTAGCAATGAGCAGTTCTTC.

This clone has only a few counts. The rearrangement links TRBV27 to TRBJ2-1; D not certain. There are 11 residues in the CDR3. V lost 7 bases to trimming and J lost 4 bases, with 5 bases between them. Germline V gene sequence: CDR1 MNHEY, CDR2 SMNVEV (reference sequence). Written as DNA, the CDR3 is TGTGCCAGCACCTATTACAATGAGCAGTTCTTC. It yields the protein CASTYYNEQFF.

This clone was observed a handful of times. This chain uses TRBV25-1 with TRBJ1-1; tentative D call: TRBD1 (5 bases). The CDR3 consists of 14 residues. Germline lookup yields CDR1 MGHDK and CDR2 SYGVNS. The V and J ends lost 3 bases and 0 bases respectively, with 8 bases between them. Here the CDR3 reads CASSEGLLNTEAFF. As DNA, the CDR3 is TGTGCCAGCAGTGAGGGACTCCTGAACACTGAAGCTTTCTTT.

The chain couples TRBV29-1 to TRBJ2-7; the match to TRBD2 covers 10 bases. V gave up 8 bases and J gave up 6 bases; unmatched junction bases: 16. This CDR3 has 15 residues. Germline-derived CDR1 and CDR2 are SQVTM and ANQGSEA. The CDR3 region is CSITLGLADWGEQYF. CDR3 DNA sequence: TGCAGCATCACACTAGGACTAGCGGACTGGGGCGAGCAGTACTTC.

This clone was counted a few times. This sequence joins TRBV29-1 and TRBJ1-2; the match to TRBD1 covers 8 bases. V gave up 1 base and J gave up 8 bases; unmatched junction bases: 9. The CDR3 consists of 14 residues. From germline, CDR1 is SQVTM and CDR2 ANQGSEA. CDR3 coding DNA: TGCAGCGTTGAAGGAGACAGGGGACCTGGGGGCTACACCTTC. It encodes CSVEGDRGPGGYTF.

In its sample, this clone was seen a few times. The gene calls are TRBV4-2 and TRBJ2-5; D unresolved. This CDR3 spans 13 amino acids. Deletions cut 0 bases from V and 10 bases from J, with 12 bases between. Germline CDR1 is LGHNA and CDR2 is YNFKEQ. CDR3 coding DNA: TGTGCCAGCAGCCAAGAAGCCTCGCTCCGCCAGTACTTC. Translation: CASSQEASLRQYF.

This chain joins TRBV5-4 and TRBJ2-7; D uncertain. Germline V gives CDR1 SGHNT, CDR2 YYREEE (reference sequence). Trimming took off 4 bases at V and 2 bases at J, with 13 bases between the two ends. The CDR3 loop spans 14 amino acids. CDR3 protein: CASSRLDATYEQYF. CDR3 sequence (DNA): TGTGCCAGCAGCCGCCTGGACGCAACCTACGAGCAGTACTTC.

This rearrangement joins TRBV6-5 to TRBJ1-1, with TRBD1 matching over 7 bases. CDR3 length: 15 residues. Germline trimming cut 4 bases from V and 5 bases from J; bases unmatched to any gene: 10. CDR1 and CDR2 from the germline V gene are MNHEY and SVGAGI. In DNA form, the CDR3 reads TGTGCCAGCAGTTCTCCGACAGGGTCGGGGACTGAAGCTTTCTTT. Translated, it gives CASSSPTGSGTEAFF.

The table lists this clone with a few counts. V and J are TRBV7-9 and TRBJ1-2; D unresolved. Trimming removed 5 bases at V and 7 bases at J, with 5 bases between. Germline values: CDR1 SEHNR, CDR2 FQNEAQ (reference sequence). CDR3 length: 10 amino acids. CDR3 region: CASSPGGYTF. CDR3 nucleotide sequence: TGTGCCAGCAGCCCCGGTGGCTACACCTTC.

The CDR3 is CASSLGLFHF. As DNA, the CDR3 is TGTGCCAGCAGCTTGGGCCTCTTCCACTTT. The rearrangement joins TRBV5-6 to TRBJ1-6; no clear D gene. Germline loops: CDR1 SGHDT, CDR2 YYEEEE. This CDR3 has 10 residues. With 0 bases removed from V and 17 bases from J, the gap between germline ends came to 6 bases.

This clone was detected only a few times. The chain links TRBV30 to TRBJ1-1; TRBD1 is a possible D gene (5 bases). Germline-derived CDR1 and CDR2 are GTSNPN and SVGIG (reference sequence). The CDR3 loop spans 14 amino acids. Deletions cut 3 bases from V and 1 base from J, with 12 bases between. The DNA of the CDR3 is TGTGCCTGGAGCGCAAGGGGTTGGAACACTGAAGCTTTCTTT. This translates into CAWSARGWNTEAFF.

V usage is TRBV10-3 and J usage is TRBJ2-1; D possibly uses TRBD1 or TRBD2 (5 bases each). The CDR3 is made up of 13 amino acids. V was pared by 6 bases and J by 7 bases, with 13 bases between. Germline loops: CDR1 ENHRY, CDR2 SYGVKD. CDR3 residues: CAISAGTLNEQFF. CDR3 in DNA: TGTGCCATCAGCGCCGGGACGCTAAATGAGCAGTTCTTC.

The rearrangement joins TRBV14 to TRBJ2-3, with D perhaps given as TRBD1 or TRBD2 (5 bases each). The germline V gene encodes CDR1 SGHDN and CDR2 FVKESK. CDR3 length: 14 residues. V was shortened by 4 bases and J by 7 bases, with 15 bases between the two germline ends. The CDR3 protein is CASSRGTVPNTQYF. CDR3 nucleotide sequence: TGTGCCAGCAGCCGAGGGACGGTGCCCAATACGCAGTATTTT.

The CDR3 spells CASSPNTGEETQYF. The CDR3 DNA follows: TGTGCCAGCTCACCGAATACAGGGGAGGAGACCCAGTACTTC. The J gene is TRBJ2-5, the V gene TRBV18, with 7 bases matching TRBD1. The V gene end was trimmed by 3 bases and the J gene end by 5 bases; junction bases not matched to a gene: 6. Germline values: CDR1 KGHSH, CDR2 LQKENI. The CDR3 extends over 14 amino acids. The full variable domain, completed using reference TRBV18 and TRBJ2-5, is NAGVMQNPRHLVRRRGQEARLRCSPMKGHSHVYWYRQLPEEGLKFMVYLQKENIIDESGMPKERFSAEFPKEGPSILRIQQVVRGDSAAYFCASSPNTGEETQYFGPGTRLLVL.

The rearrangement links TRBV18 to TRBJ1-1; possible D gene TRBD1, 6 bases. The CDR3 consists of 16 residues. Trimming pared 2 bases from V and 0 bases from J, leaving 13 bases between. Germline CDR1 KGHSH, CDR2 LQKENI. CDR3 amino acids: CASSPNGAGVNTEAFF. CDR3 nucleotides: TGTGCCAGCTCACCAAACGGCGCAGGGGTGAACACTGAAGCTTTCTTT. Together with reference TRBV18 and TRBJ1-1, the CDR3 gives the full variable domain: NAGVMQNPRHLVRRRGQEARLRCSPMKGHSHVYWYRQLPEEGLKFMVYLQKENIIDESGMPKERFSAEFPKEGPSILRIQQVVRGDSAAYFCASSPNGAGVNTEAFFGQGTRLTVV.

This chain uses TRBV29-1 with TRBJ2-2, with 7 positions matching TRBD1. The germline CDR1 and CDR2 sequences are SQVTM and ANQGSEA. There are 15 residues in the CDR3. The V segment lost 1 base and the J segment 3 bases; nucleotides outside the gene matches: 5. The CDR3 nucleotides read TGCAGCGTTGAAGTGACAGGGTATTACACCGGGGAGCTGTTTTTT. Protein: CSVEVTGYYTGELFF.

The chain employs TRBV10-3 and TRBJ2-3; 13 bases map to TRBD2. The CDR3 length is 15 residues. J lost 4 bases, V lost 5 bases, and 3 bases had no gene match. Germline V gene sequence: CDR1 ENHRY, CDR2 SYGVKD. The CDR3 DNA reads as TGTGCCATCAGTTCCGGGACTAGCGGGGCAGATACGCAGTATTTT. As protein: CAISSGTSGADTQYF.

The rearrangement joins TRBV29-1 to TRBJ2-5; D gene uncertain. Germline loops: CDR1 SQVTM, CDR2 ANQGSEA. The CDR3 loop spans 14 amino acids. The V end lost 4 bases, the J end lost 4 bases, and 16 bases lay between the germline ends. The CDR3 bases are TGCAGCGTTGCCAGGCAAACACGAGGAGAGACCCAGTACTTC. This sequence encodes CSVARQTRGETQYF.

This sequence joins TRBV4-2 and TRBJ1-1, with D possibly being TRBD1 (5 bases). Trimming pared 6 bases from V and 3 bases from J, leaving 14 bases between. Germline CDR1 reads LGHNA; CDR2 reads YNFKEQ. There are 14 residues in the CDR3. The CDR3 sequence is CASRPGTLYTEAFF. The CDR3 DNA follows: TGTGCCAGCAGACCCGGGACCCTCTACACTGAAGCTTTCTTT.

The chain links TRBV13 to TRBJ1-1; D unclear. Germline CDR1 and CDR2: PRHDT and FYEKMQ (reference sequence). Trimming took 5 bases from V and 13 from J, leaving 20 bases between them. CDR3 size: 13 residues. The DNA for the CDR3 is TGTGCCAGCAGCCGTTATGTCCTGGGTGATGTTTTCTTT. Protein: CASSRYVLGDVFF.

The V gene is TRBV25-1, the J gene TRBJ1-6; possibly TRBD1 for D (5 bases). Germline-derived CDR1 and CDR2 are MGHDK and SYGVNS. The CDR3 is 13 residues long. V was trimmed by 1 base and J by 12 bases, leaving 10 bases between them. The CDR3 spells CASSESGQGPLHF. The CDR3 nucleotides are TGTGCCAGCAGTGAATCAGGGCAGGGACCCCTCCACTTT.

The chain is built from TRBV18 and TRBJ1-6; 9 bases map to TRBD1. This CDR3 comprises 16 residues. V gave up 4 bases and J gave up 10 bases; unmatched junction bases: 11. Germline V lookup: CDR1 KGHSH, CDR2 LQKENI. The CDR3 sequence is CASSRSETGGYSPLHF. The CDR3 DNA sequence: TGTGCCAGCTCACGTTCAGAGACAGGGGGTTACTCACCCCTCCACTTT.

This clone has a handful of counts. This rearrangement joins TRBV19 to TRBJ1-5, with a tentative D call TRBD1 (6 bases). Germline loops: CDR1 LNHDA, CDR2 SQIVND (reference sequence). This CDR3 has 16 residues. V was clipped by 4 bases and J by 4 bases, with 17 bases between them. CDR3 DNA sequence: TGTGCCAGTAGTACGACGAGGTCCCAGGGGAATCAGCCCCAGCATTTT. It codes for CASSTTRSQGNQPQHF.

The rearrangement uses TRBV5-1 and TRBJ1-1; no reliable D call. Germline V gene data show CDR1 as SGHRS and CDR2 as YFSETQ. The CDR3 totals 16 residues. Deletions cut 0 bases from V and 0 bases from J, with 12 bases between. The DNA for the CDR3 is TGCGCCAGCAGCTTGGCTTCAGCAACCCTGAACACTGAAGCTTTCTTT. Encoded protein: CASSLASATLNTEAFF.

Here the CDR3 reads CSVPGGFLSYNEQFF. DNA of the CDR3: TGCAGCGTTCCTGGTGGATTCCTCTCCTACAATGAGCAGTTCTTC. J is TRBJ2-1 and V is TRBV29-1; D is uncertain. Trimming took 5 bases from V and 0 from J, leaving 14 bases between them. The CDR3 runs to 15 residues. The V gene's germline CDR1 is SQVTM and CDR2 ANQGSEA.

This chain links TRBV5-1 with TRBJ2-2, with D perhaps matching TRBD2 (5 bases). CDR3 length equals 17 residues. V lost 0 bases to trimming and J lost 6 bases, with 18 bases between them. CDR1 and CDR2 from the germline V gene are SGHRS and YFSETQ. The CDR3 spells CASSLVLTEVVAGELFF. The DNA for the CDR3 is TGCGCCAGCAGCTTGGTCCTGACGGAGGTAGTAGCCGGGGAGCTGTTTTTT.

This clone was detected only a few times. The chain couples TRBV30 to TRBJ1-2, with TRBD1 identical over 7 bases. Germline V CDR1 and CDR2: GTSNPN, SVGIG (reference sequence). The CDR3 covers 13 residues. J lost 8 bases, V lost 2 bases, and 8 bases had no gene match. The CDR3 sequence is CAWSTGVVRGYTF. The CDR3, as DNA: TGTGCCTGGAGTACAGGGGTGGTAAGAGGCTACACCTTC.